These 7 T cell receptor beta chains were sequenced from one sample in a study of lymphopenia after photon versus proton radiotherapy. TCRdb's copy holds only in-frame clones and misses some; the assay was immunoSEQ multiplex PCR. The sample records about 8,300 clones, around 88% being singletons. Sequenced material: peripheral blood, taken from a patient treated with photon-based radiotherapy. The source is a man at least 80 years old with cholangiocarcinoma.

V is TRBV2 and J is TRBJ1-6, with 10 bases identical to TRBD1. CDR3 size: 13 residues. Per the germline V gene, CDR1 is SNHLY and CDR2 is FYNNEI. Losses at the gene ends were 7 bases for V and 9 bases for J; bases not matched to a gene: 3. CDR3 bases: TGTGCCAGCACCCGGGACAGGGGTTCACCCCTCCACTTT. Translating gives CASTRDRGSPLHF.

This clone was observed a handful of times. The gene calls are TRBV7-2 and TRBJ2-3; 14 bases are shared with TRBD2. J was trimmed by 6 bases and V by 5 bases; bases with no gene match: 4. This CDR3 spans 15 amino acids. The V gene's germline CDR1 is SGHTA and CDR2 FQGNSA. CDR3 sequence: CASSRLAGGQDTQYF. The DNA for the CDR3 is TGTGCCAGCAGCCGACTAGCGGGGGGGCAGGATACGCAGTATTTT.

J is TRBJ2-5 and V is TRBV2, with TRBD1 as a possible D gene (5 bases). The CDR3 length is 15 residues. V gave up 1 base and J gave up 2 bases, with 11 bases separating them. Germline V gives CDR1 SNHLY, CDR2 FYNNEI. The chain's CDR3 is CASSEEGIQQETQYF. In nucleotides, the CDR3 is TGTGCCAGCAGTGAAGAGGGGATTCAACAAGAGACCCAGTACTTC.

This chain uses TRBV28 with TRBJ1-2, with 9 positions matching TRBD1. J gave up 14 bases and V 2 bases, and 12 bases lay outside the gene matches. The germline V gene has CDR1 MDHEN and CDR2 SYDVKM. CDR3 length: 14 amino acids. The CDR3 region is CASSLRGQGASYTF. The CDR3 DNA sequence: TGTGCCAGCAGTTTACGGGGACAGGGCGCCTCCTATACCTTC.

The chain recombines TRBV6-6 with TRBJ1-4; D ambiguous. V was trimmed by 7 bases and J by 4 bases, leaving 16 bases between them. CDR3 length: 15 residues. Per germline, CDR1 MNHNY and CDR2 SVGAGI (reference sequence). The DNA for the CDR3 is TGTGCCAGCAACCCCGTCGCGCACCTTAATGAAAAACTGTTTTTT. It encodes CASNPVAHLNEKLFF.

The genes are TRBV6-5 and TRBJ2-3, with 9 bases aligning to TRBD2. Germline loops: CDR1 MNHEY, CDR2 SVGAGI. The CDR3 is made up of 16 amino acids. V lost 0 bases, J lost 4 bases, and 5 bases stayed unmatched. CDR3 DNA sequence: TGTGCCAGCAGTTACTCGTCAGCGGGGGGCGCAGATACGCAGTATTTT. Protein product: CASSYSSAGGADTQYF.

This chain uses TRBV7-9 with TRBJ1-5; TRBD1 matches at 8 bases. This CDR3 has 16 amino acids. Per germline, CDR1 SEHNR and CDR2 FQNEAQ (reference sequence). The J segment lost 2 bases and the V segment lost 5 bases, leaving 8 bases of the junction unmatched. The CDR3 protein is CASSPGQGLGNQPQHF. CDR3 coding DNA: TGTGCCAGCAGCCCCGGACAGGGTTTAGGCAATCAGCCCCAGCATTTT.